This TCR beta chain was documented in a study of blood T cell repertoires in COVID-19. Study-wide context: COVID-19 samples, acute and convalescent, were from the United States, Italy and Spain. Sources were T cells, B-cell-depleted T cells, or PBMCs; the material itself was cDNA or gDNA.

Germline values: CDR1 SEHNR, CDR2 FQNEAQ (reference sequence). Trimming stripped 0 bases from V and 3 bases from J, with 24 bases between. The CDR3 runs 19 residues. Clones were read by immunoSEQ multiplex PCR, and TCRdb kept only the in-frame ones, dropping some. The repertoire holds roughly 230,000 clones, with 89% as singletons. The chain joins TRBV7-9 to TRBJ2-7; D is possibly TRBD2 (5 bases). Sequencing was performed on peripheral blood. The clonotype originates from a woman in her thirties or forties who had recovered from COVID-19. CDR3 in amino acids: CASSLALRRSNTSLYEQYV. Here the CDR3 DNA reads TGTGCCAGCAGCTTAGCGCTAAGGAGGTCAAATACCTCCCTCTACGAGCAGTACGTC.